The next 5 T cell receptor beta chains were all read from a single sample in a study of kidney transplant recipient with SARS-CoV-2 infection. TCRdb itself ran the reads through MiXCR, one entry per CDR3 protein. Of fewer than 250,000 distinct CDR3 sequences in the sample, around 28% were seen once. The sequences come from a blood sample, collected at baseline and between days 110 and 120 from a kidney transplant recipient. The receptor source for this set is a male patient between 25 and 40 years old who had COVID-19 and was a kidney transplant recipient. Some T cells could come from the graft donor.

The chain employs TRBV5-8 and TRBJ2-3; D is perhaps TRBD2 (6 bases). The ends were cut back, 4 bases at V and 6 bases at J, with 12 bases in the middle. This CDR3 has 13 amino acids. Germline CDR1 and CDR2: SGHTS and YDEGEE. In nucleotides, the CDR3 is TGTGCCAGCAGCCTTCAGCGGGTCGATACGCAGTATTTT. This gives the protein CASSLQRVDTQYF. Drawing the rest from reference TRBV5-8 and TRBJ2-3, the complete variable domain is EAGVTQSPTHLIKTRGQQATLRCSPISGHTSVYWYQQALGLGLQFLLWYDEGEERNRGNFPPRFSGRQFPNYSSELNVNALELEDSALYLCASSLQRVDTQYFGPGTRLTVL.

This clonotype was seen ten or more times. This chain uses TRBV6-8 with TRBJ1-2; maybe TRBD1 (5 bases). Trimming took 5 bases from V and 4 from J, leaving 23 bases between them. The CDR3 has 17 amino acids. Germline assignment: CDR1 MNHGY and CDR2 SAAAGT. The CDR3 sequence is CASSHWTRSRKTYGYTF. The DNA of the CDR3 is TGTGCCAGCAGTCATTGGACACGCTCTAGAAAGACCTATGGCTACACCTTC.

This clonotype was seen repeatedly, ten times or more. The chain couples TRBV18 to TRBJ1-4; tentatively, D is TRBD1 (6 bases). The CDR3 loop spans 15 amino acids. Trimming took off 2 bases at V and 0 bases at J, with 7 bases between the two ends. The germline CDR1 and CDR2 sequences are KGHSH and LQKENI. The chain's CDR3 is CASSPGTTTNEKLFF. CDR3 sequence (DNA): TGTGCCAGCTCACCAGGGACAACAACTAATGAAAAACTGTTTTTT.

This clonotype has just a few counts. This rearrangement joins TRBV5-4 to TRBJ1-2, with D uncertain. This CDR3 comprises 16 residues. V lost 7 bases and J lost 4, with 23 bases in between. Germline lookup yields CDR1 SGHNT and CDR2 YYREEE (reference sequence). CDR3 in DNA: TGTGCCAGCGATATTCACGTACCAGGAAAGACCTATGGCTACACCTTC. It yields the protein CASDIHVPGKTYGYTF.

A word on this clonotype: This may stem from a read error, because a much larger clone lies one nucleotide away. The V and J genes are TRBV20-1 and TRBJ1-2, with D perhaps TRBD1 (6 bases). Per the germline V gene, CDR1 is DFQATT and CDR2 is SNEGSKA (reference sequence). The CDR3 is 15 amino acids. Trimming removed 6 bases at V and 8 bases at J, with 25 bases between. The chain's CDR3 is CSATMRGGRFEGYTF. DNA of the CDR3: TGCAGTGCCACTATGAGGGGGGGCCGCTTCGAGGGCTACACCTTC.